Below, 5 T cell receptor beta chains from the same sample are listed, as sequenced in a study of HIV-infected patients and healthy controls. TCRdb ran MiXCR on the 5' RACE reads and lists one entry per CDR3 protein. The data show 18,000 or so distinct CDR3 sequences, around 19% seen once. The source material was CD8+ T cells from blood. These receptors came from a human donor in good health.

This clonotype was seen a few times. CDR3 coding DNA: TGTGCCAGCAGCCTCGGCGGACTAGCGTTTAACAATGAGCAGTTCTTC. Translated, it gives CASSLGGLAFNNEQFF. The chain combines TRBV12-3 or TRBV12-4 with TRBJ2-1; 9 positions match TRBD2. This CDR3 is built from 16 residues. V lost 6 bases, J lost 5 bases, and 11 bases stayed unmatched.

The V call is TRBV7-9, the J call TRBJ2-1; unclear D gene. The CDR3 is made up of 13 amino acids. CDR1 SEHNR and CDR2 FQNEAQ come from the germline V gene (reference sequence). Trimming cost V 1 base and J 5 bases, with 6 bases left between them. The CDR3 nucleotides read TGTGCCAGCAGCTTAGGGGCACACAATGAGCAGTTCTTC. It yields the protein CASSLGAHNEQFF.

This clonotype has at least ten counts. V is TRBV24-1 and J is TRBJ2-1, with 8 bases lining up with TRBD1. The germline V gene encodes CDR1 KGHDR and CDR2 SFDVKD. The CDR3 covers 16 residues. V shed 0 bases, J shed 9 bases, and the junction held 9 bases outside the gene matches. CDR3 bases: TGTGCCACCAGTGATTTGGGGCAGGGGGCGCAGGGTGAGCAGTTCTTC. Its protein product is CATSDLGQGAQGEQFF.

In this sample, this clonotype is large. This chain links TRBV4-1 with TRBJ2-1, with D perhaps TRBD2 (6 bases). This CDR3 region has 16 residues. CDR1 and CDR2 (germline): MGHRA, YSYEKL. Trimming stripped 2 bases from V and 2 bases from J, with 13 bases between. CDR3 nucleotides: TGCGCCAGCAGCCAAACGGCTAGCGCCACCTACAATGAGCAGTTCTTC. Its protein is CASSQTASATYNEQFF.

This clonotype was detected many times. V and J are TRBV11-2 and TRBJ2-7, with D tentatively TRBD1 (5 bases). There are 14 residues in the CDR3. V was trimmed by 5 bases and J by 3 bases, leaving 14 bases between them. Germline V CDR1 and CDR2: SGHAT, FQNNGV. DNA for the CDR3: TGTGCCAGCAGCCAGGCAGGGTTCGGCTACGAGCAGTACTTC. This codes for CASSQAGFGYEQYF.